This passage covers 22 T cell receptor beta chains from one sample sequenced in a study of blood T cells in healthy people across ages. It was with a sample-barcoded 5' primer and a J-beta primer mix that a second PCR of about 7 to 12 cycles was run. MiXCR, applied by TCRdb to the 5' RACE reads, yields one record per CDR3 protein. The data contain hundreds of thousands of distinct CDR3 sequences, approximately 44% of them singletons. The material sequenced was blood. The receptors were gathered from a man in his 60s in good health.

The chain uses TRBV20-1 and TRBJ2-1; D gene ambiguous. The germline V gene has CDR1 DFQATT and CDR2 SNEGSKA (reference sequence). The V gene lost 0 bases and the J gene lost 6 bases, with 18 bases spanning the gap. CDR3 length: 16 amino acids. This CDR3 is CSAREVISTHTNEQFF. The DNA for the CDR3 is TGCAGTGCTAGAGAGGTTATTAGCACCCATACCAATGAGCAGTTCTTC.

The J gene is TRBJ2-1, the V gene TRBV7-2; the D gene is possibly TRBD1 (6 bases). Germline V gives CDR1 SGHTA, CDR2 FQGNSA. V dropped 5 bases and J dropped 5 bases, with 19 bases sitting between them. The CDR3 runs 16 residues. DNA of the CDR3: TGTGCCAGCAGCCAGCCCGGGACAAGCAAAAACAATGAGCAGTTCTTC. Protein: CASSQPGTSKNNEQFF.

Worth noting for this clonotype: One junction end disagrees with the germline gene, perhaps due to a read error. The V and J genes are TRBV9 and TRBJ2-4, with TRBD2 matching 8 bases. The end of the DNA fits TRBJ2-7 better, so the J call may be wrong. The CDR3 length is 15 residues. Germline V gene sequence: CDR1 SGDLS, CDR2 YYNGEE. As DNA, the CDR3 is TGTGCCGGCAGCGTAGGCACTAGCGGTATCTACGAGCAGTACTTC. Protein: CAGSVGTSGIYEQYF.

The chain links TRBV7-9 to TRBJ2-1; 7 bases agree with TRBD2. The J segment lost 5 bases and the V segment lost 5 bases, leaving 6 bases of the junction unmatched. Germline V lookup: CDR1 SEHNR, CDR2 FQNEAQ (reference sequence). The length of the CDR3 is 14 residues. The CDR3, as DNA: TGTGCCAGCAGCCTTTTCGCGGGGGACAATGAGCAGTTCTTC. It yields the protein CASSLFAGDNEQFF.

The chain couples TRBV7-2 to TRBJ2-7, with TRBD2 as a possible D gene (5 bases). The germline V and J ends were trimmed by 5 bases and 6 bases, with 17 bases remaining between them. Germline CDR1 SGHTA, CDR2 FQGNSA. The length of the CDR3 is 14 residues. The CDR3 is CASSQRSVLGEQYF. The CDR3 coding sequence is TGTGCCAGCAGCCAACGTAGCGTGTTGGGCGAGCAGTACTTC.

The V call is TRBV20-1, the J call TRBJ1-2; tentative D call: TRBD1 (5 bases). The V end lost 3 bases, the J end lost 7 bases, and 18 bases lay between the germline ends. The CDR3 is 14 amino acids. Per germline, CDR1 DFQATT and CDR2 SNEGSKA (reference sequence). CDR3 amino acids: CSASQGLGISGYTF. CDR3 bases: TGCAGTGCTAGCCAGGGTCTAGGTATTAGTGGCTACACCTTC.

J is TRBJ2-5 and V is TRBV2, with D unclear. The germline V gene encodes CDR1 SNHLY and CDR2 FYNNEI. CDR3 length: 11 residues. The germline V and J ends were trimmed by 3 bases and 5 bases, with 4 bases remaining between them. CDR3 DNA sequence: TGTGCCAGCAGTGATGCGGAGACCCAGTACTTC. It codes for CASSDAETQYF.

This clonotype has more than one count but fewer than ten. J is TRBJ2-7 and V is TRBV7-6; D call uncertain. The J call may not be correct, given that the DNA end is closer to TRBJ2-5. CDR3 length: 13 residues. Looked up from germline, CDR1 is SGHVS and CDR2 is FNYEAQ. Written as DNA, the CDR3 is TGTGCCAGCAGCTTTAGACCGAGGCAGACCCAGTACTTC. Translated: CASSFRPRQTQYF.

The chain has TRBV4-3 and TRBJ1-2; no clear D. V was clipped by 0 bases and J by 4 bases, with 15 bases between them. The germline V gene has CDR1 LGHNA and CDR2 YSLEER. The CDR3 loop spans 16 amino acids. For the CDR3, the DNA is TGCGCCAGCAGCCAAGATGCTAGGCAGGCGACCTATGGCTACACCTTC. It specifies CASSQDARQATYGYTF.

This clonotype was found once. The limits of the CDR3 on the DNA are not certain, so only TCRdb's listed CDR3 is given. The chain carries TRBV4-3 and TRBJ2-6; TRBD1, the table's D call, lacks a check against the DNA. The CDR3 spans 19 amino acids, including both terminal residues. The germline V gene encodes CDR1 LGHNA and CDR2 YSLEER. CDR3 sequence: CASSQRWAGGSSGANVPTF.

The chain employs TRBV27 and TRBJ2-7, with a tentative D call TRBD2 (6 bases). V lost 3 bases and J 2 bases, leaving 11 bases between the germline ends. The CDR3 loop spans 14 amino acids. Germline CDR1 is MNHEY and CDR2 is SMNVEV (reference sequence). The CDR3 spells CASSFRRGAYEQYF. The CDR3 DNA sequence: TGTGCCAGCAGTTTTCGGAGGGGAGCCTACGAGCAGTACTTC.

CDR3 nucleotide sequence: TGTGCCAGCACCGGGACAGGGACCTACAATGAGCAGTTCTTC. Amino acids: CASTGTGTYNEQFF. The V call is TRBV3-1, the J call TRBJ2-1; TRBD1 aligns across 9 bases. The germline gives CDR1 LGHDT, CDR2 YNNKEL (reference sequence). The CDR3 covers 14 residues. V shed 7 bases and J 2 bases; nucleotides not matched to a gene: 3.

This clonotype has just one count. The DNA of the CDR3 is TGTGCCAGCAGACTAGCCGGGGCCGTGGGCTACACCTTC. Translation: CASRLAGAVGYTF. V gene TRBV7-2 combines with J gene TRBJ1-2, with D possibly being TRBD1 (5 bases). Germline V CDR1 and CDR2: SGHTA, FQGNSA. Between the trimmed V and J ends, which lost 6 bases and 8 bases, there was a span of 16 bases. The CDR3 has 13 residues.

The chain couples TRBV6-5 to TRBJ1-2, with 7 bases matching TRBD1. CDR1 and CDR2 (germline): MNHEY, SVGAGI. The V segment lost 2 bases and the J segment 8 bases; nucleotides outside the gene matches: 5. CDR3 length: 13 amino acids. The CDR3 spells CASSYGTDLGYTF. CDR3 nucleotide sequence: TGTGCCAGCAGTTACGGGACAGACCTAGGCTACACCTTC.

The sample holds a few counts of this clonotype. CDR3: CASSQVDPTGAGEQYF. The CDR3 region has the DNA TGTGCCAGCAGCCAAGTCGACCCGACAGGGGCGGGCGAGCAGTACTTC. The chain links TRBV3-1 to TRBJ2-7; the match to TRBD1 covers 8 bases. The CDR3 extends over 16 amino acids. CDR1 is LGHDT, CDR2 YNNKEL, per germline (reference sequence). Losses at the gene ends were 1 base for V and 6 bases for J; bases not matched to a gene: 11.

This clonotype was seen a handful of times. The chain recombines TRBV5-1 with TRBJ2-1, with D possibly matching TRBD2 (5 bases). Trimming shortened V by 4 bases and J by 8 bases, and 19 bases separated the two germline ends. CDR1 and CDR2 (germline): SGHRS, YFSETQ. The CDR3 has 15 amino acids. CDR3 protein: CASSPKGSLLDEQFF. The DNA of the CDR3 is TGCGCCAGCAGCCCGAAAGGGAGCCTTTTAGATGAGCAGTTCTTC. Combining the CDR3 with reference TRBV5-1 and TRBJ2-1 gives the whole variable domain KAGVTQTPRYLIKTRGQQVTLSCSPISGHRSVSWYQQTPGQGLQFLFEYFSETQRNKGNFPGRFSGRQFSNSRSEMNVSTLELGDSALYLCASSPKGSLLDEQFFGPGTRLTVL.

The CDR3 spells CASSPQRAIGYEQYF. The CDR3, as DNA: TGTGCCAGCAGCCCTCAGCGGGCAATTGGGTACGAGCAGTACTTC. The rearrangement uses TRBV12-3 or TRBV12-4 and TRBJ2-7; D might be TRBD2 (6 bases). V was pared by 6 bases and J by 4 bases, with 19 bases between. The CDR3 runs to 15 residues.

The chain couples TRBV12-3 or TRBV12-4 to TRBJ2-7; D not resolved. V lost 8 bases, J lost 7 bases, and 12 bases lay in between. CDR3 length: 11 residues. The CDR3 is CASGSIWEQYF. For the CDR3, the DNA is TGTGCCAGCGGGTCAATCTGGGAGCAGTACTTC.

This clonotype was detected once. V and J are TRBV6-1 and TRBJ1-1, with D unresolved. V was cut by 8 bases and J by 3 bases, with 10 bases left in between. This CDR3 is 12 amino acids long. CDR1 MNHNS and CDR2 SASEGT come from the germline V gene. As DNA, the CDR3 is TGTGCCAGCGAGCGGAGCTACACTGAAGCTTTCTTT. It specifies CASERSYTEAFF.

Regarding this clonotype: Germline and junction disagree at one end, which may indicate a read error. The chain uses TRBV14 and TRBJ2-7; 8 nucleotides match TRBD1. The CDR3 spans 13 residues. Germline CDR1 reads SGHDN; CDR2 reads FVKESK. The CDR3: CASSQGTGAEQYF. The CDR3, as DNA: TGTGCCAGCAGCCAGGGGACAGGAGCTGAGCAGTACTTT.

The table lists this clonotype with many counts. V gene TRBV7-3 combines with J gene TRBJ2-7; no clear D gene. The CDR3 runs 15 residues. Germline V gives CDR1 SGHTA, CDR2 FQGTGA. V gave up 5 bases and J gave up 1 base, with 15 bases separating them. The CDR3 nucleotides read TGTGCCAGCAGCAAGATGGCAGATAAATCCTACGAGCAGTACTTC. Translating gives CASSKMADKSYEQYF.

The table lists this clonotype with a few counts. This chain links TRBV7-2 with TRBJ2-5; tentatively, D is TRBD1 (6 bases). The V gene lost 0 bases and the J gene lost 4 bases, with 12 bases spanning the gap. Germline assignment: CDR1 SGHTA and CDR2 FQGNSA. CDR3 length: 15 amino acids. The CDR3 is CASSLAGLGAETQYF. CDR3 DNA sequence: TGTGCCAGCAGCTTAGCAGGGTTGGGGGCAGAGACCCAGTACTTC.